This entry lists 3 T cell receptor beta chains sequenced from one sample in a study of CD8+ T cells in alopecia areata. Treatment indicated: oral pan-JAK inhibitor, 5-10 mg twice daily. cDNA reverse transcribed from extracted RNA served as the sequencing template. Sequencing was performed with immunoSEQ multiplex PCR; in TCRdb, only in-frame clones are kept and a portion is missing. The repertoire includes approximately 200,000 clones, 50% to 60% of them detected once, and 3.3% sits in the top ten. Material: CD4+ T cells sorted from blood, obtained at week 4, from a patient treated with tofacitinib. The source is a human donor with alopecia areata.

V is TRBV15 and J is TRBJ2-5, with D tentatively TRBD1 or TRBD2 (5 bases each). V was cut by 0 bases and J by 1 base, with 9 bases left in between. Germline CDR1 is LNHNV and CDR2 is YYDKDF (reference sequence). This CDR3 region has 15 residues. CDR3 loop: CATSRDGTVQETQYF. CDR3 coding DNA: TGTGCCACCAGCAGAGATGGGACGGTCCAAGAGACCCAGTACTTC.

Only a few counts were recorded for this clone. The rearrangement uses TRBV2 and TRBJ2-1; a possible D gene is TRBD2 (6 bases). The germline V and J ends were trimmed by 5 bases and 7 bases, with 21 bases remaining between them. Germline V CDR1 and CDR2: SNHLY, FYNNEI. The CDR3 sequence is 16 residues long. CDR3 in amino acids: CASSTVGEVGRNEQFF. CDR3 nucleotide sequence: TGTGCCAGCAGTACGGTGGGGGAGGTTGGGAGGAATGAGCAGTTCTTC.

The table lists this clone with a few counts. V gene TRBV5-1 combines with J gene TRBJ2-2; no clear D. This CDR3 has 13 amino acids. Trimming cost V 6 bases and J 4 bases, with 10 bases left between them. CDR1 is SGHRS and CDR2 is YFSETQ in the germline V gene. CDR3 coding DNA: TGCGCCAGCACCGTAGGCAGCACCGGGGAGCTGTTTTTT. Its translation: CASTVGSTGELFF.